Given below is one T cell receptor beta chain in context. MiXCR, run by TCRdb on the RT-PCR reads, gives a single entry per CDR3 protein. The sample yields more than 850,000 distinct CDR3 sequences, roughly 18% seen once. The junction had 8 bases not matched to a gene; V was cut back by 3 bases and J by 8 bases. Germline loops: CDR1 SNHLY, CDR2 FYNNEI. The length of the CDR3 is 15 residues. This specimen comes from a study of patients and donors after allogeneic stem cell transplantation. The chain joins TRBV2 to TRBJ2-1; 9 positions agree with TRBD1. The source material was blood, either unsorted or a sorted T cell fraction (not recorded which). The receptor was derived from a human donor who was either an allogeneic HSCT recipient or a stem cell or donor lymphocyte infusion donor (not recorded which). It is not recorded whose cells these are; they may come from a transplant donor. CDR3 bases: TGTGCCAGCAGTGACACAGGGGGCCCTGGGGATGAGCAGTTCTTC. As protein: CASSDTGGPGDEQFF.